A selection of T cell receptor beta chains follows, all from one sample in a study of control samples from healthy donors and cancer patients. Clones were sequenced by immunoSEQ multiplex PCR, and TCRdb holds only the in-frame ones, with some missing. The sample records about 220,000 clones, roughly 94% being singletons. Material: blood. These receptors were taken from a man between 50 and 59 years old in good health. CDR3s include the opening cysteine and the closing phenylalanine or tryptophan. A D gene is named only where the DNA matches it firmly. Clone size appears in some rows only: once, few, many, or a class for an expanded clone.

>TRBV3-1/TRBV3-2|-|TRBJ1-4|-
TGTGCCAGCAGCCAAGTCACCATTAATGAAAAACTGTTTTTT
CASSQVTINEKLFF
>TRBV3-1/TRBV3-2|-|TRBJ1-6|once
TGTGCCAGCAGCCAAGATACTCCTTGGCACTTT
CASSQDTPWHF
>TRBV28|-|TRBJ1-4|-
TGTGCCAGCAGAACCCCAAGTCCTAATGAAAAACTGTTTTTT
CASRTPSPNEKLFF
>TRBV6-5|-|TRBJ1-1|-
TGTGCCAGCCAGAGGGCCTACAACACTGAAGCTTTCTTT
CASQRAYNTEAFF
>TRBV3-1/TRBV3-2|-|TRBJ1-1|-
TGTGCCAACAGCCAAGTACCAGGTCGGATGGGTGAAGCTTTCTTT
CANSQVPGRMGEAFF
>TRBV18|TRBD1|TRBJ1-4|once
TGTGCCAGCTCAACGACGCGGGACAGGGGTAGTTCTGGCGAAAAACTGTTTTTT
CASSTTRDRGSSGEKLFF
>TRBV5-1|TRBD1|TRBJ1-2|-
TGCGCCAGCAGCGCCGTGCGCCAGGGGGCAGGTTATGGCTACACCTTC
CASSAVRQGAGYGYTF
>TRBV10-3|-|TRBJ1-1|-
TGTGCCATCAGTGGACGACAGACTGAAGCTTTCTTT
CAISGRQTEAFF
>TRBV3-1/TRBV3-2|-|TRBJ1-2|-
TGTGCCAGCAGCCAAGCAGACACCTATGGCTACACCTTC
CASSQADTYGYTF
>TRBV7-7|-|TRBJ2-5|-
TGTGCCAGCGCAAGGGGGGAAGGGGGACAAGAGACCCAGTACTTC
CASARGEGGQETQYF
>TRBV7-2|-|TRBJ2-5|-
TGTGCCAGCAGCTTAGGGGTCAGGGTGGAGACCCAGTACTTC
CASSLGVRVETQYF
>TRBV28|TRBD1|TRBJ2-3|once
TGTGCCAGCAGTTCGATCGTGACAGGGGATATCACAGATACGCAGTATTTT
CASSSIVTGDITDTQYF
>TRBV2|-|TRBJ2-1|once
TGTGCCAGCAAGAGAACCAGTGAGCAGTTCTTC
CASKRTSEQFF
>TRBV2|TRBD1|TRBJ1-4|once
TGTGCCAGCAGGAGGGACAGGGGGTATGAAAAACTGTTTTTT
CASRRDRGYEKLFF
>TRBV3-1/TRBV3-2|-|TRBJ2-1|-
TGTGCCAGCAGCCTTGAGTTTAGAGCTCTAATAAACAATGAGCAGTTCTTC
CASSLEFRALINNEQFF
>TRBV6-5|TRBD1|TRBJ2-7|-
TGTGCCAGCAGGGGGATGGGGACAGACAACTACGAGCAGTACTTC
CASRGMGTDNYEQYF
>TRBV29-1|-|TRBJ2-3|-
TGCAGCGTTGAATATTGGGATCGAGATACGCAGTATTTT
CSVEYWDRDTQYF
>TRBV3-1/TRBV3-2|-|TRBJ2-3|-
TGTGCCAGCAGCCAATCTGTAGATACGCAGTATTTT
CASSQSVDTQYF
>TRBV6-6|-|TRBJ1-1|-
TGTGCCAGCAGTTACTCTAGGACAGTAATTGAAGCTTTCTTT
CASSYSRTVIEAFF
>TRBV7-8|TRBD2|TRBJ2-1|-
TGTGCCAGCAGCTTGACTAGCGGGGGCGATGAGCAGTTCTTC
CASSLTSGGDEQFF
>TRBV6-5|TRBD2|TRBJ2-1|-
TGTGCCAGCAGTAGACTAGCGAGAAATGAGCAGTTCTTC
CASSRLARNEQFF
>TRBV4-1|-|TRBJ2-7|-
TGCGCCAGCAGCCAAGACCCCAGCCACTACGAGCAGTACTTC
CASSQDPSHYEQYF
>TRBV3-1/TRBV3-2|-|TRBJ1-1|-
TGTGCCAGCTCGGCTGCTCTAAACGTCGAAAAAGCTTTCTTT
CASSAALNVEKAFF
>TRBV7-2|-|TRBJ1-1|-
TGTGCCAGCAGCTTAGCGCTCGGGGGTGAACGCGCTTTCTTT
CASSLALGGERAFF
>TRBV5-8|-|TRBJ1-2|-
TGTGCCAGCAGCCCCGGCCAGGGCTCTGAAGGCTACACCTTC
CASSPGQGSEGYTF
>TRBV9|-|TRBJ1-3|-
TGTGCCAGCAGCGTAGATACCAAGGCACCTGGAAACACCATATATTTT
CASSVDTKAPGNTIYF
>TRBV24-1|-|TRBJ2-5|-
TGTGCCACCAGTGATTCGGGACTCCAAGAGACCCAGTACTTC
CATSDSGLQETQYF
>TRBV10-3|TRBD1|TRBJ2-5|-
TGTGCCACCTACGGAGGGACAGGGTTAAAGACCCAGTACTTC
CATYGGTGLKTQYF
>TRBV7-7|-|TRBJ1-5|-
TGTGCCAGCAGCTTCCCCTGGAGGCAGCCCCAGCATTTT
CASSFPWRQPQHF
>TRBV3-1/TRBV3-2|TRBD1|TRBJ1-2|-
TGTGCCAGCAGCCGGACAGGGGATAATGGCTACACCTTC
CASSRTGDNGYTF
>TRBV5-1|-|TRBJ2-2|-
TGCGCCAGCAGCTTGGCGCAGGGTGGCACCGGGGAGCTGTTTTTT
CASSLAQGGTGELFF
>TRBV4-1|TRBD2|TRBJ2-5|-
TGCGCCAGCAGCCGTTTAATGGGACTAGCGGGGGCTGGAGGAGAGACCCAGTACTTC
CASSRLMGLAGAGGETQYF
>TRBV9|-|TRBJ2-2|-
TGTGCCAGCAGCGTAGAACGGGGCTTGGGGACCGGGGAGCTGTTTTTT
CASSVERGLGTGELFF
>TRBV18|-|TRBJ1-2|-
TGTGCCAGCTCACCAGCGGGGGCGTTTTACGGCTACACCTTC
CASSPAGAFYGYTF
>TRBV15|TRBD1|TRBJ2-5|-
TGTGCCACCAGCAGAGTCGGGACAGGAGTGACCCAGTACTTC
CATSRVGTGVTQYF
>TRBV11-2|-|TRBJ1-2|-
TGTGCCAGCAGCCAGCGGAACTATGGCTACACCTTC
CASSQRNYGYTF
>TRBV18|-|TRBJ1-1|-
TGTGCCAGCTCACCCAGCTTGGGGCCCTCAACTGAAGCTTTCTTT
CASSPSLGPSTEAFF
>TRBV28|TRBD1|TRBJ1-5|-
TGTGCCAGCAGTTTGAACAGGGGGAATCAGCCCCAGCATTTT
CASSLNRGNQPQHF
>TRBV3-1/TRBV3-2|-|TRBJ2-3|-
TGTGCCAGCAGCCCTAATAGGGATACGCAGTATTTT
CASSPNRDTQYF
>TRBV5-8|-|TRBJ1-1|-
TGTGCCAGCAGCTTTTCATGGACTGAAGCTTTCTTT
CASSFSWTEAFF
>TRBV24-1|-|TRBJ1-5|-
TGTGCCACCAGTCCCCAGGGGTCAATTCGCGATCAGCCCCAGCATTTT
CATSPQGSIRDQPQHF
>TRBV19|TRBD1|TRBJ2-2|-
TGTGCCAGTAGTCTACAGGGGACCGGGGAGCTGTTTTTT
CASSLQGTGELFF
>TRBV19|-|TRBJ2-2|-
TGTGCCAGTAGTATGGGTACGAACACCGGGGAGCTGTTTTTT
CASSMGTNTGELFF
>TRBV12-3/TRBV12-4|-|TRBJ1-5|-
TGTGCCAGCAGTAGGACAGCGGATCAGCCCCAGCATTTT
CASSRTADQPQHF
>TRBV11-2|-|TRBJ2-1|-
TGTGCCAGCAGCTTCCGTTCGGGGGCGGGGAATGAGCAGTTCTTC
CASSFRSGAGNEQFF
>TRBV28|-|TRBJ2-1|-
TGTGCCAGCAGTCCCGCCGGCAGCCAAAACGAGCAGTTCTTC
CASSPAGSQNEQFF
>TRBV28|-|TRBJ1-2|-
TGTGCCAGCAGCCTCGGGGGAGGCTACACCTTC
CASSLGGGYTF
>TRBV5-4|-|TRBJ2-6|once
TGTGCCAGCAGCCCTGTTGCTTCCTCTGGGGCCAACGTCCTGACTTTC
CASSPVASSGANVLTF
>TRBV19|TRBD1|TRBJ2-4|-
TGTGCCAGTAGTCCCCGGGACAGGGGGGTTGTAGCCAAAAACATTCAGTACTTC
CASSPRDRGVVAKNIQYF
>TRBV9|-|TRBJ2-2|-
TGTGCCAGCAGCCCATCTACTGGGGACGGGGAGCTGTTTTTT
CASSPSTGDGELFF
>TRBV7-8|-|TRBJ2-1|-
TGTGCCAGCAGCTTAACACCAACCTACAATGAGCAGTTCTTC
CASSLTPTYNEQFF
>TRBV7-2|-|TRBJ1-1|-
TGTGCCAGCAGCCATGGGGGGACGAGGACTGAAGCTTTCTTT
CASSHGGTRTEAFF
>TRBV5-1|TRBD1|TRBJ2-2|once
TGCGCCAGCAGCCTGACAGGGCAGAGCGGGGAGCTGTTTTTT
CASSLTGQSGELFF
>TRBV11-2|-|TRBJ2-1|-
TGTGCCAGCAGCTTTAGGTTCGCGTGGACCAACTCCTACAATGAGCAGTTCTTC
CASSFRFAWTNSYNEQFF
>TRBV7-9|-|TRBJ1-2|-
TGTGCCAGCAGCCAGACAGAAGATGGCTACACCTTC
CASSQTEDGYTF